This is a list of T cell receptor beta chains from one sample in a study of T-cell reconstitution after alpha-beta-depleted transplantation in children. TCRdb redid the calling of the PCR reads with MiXCR, one entry per CDR3 protein. Of more than 150,000 distinct CDR3 sequences listed, approximately 6.6% are singletons. Specimen: PBMCs from the stem cell graft donor, collected from the stem cell graft. The receptor set was obtained from a human donor who donated a stem cell graft to a child with Wiskott-Aldrich syndrome. The CDR3 runs from the conserved cysteine through the conserved F or W. The order of the fields is D gene, J gene, V gene, clone size, CDR3 length, CDR3 DNA, CDR3 protein. A D gene is named only where the DNA matches it firmly. Size is stated for part of the rows, as once, few or many counts, or as a class when the clone is expanded.

d_call: TRBD2; j_call: TRBJ2-7; v_call: TRBV6-2/TRBV6-3; clone_size: few; cdr3_length: 14; cdr3_nt: TGTGCCAGCGGCCGGGCAGCGGGAGGGTACGAGCAGTACTTC; cdr3_aa: CASGRAAGGYEQYF
d_call: NA; j_call: TRBJ1-1; v_call: TRBV20-1; clone_size: many; cdr3_length: 12; cdr3_nt: TGCAGTGCTAGGCATCCGAACACTGAAGCTTTCTTT; cdr3_aa: CSARHPNTEAFF
d_call: TRBD1; j_call: TRBJ2-7; v_call: TRBV29-1; clone_size: NA; cdr3_length: 12; cdr3_nt: TGCAGCGTTTCCGGGACAGAAGGGAAGCAGTACTTC; cdr3_aa: CSVSGTEGKQYF
d_call: NA; j_call: TRBJ2-7; v_call: TRBV29-1; clone_size: many; cdr3_length: 13; cdr3_nt: TGCAGCGTTGAAGATCTTAGGGGCGGCGAGCAGTACTTC; cdr3_aa: CSVEDLRGGEQYF
d_call: NA; j_call: TRBJ1-1; v_call: TRBV29-1; clone_size: many; cdr3_length: 12; cdr3_nt: TGCAGCGTCGCCGGGAGGCACACTGAAGCTTTCTTT; cdr3_aa: CSVAGRHTEAFF
d_call: TRBD2; j_call: TRBJ2-1; v_call: TRBV9; clone_size: many; cdr3_length: 16; cdr3_nt: TGTGCCAGCAGCGTAGACGCGGGAGACACCTACAATGAGCAGTTCTTC; cdr3_aa: CASSVDAGDTYNEQFF
d_call: TRBD2; j_call: TRBJ2-3; v_call: TRBV7-8; clone_size: NA; cdr3_length: 17; cdr3_nt: TGTGCCAGCAGCTACGACGGACTAGCGGGGAGCACAGATACGCAGTATTTT; cdr3_aa: CASSYDGLAGSTDTQYF
d_call: NA; j_call: TRBJ2-7; v_call: TRBV20-1; clone_size: NA; cdr3_length: 12; cdr3_nt: TGCAGTGGTTGGTTTCGACCCTACGAGCAGTACTTC; cdr3_aa: CSGWFRPYEQYF
d_call: NA; j_call: TRBJ2-2; v_call: TRBV7-7; clone_size: few; cdr3_length: 13; cdr3_nt: TGTGCCAGCGGGGTGGCGAACACCGGGGAGCTGTTTTTT; cdr3_aa: CASGVANTGELFF
d_call: TRBD1; j_call: TRBJ1-1; v_call: TRBV10-3; clone_size: many; cdr3_length: 12; cdr3_nt: TGTGCCATCAGCGACAGGGTAAGCGAAGCTTTCTTT; cdr3_aa: CAISDRVSEAFF
d_call: NA; j_call: TRBJ1-2; v_call: TRBV6-5; clone_size: many; cdr3_length: 15; cdr3_nt: TGTGCCAGCACCCGCAAAGCGGGACGCCTCGTGGGCTACACCTTC; cdr3_aa: CASTRKAGRLVGYTF
d_call: TRBD1; j_call: TRBJ1-5; v_call: TRBV6-1; clone_size: few; cdr3_length: 14; cdr3_nt: TGTGCCAGCAGTGGACAGGGGGCTAATCAGCCCCAGCATTTT; cdr3_aa: CASSGQGANQPQHF
d_call: NA; j_call: TRBJ1-1; v_call: TRBV20-1; clone_size: many; cdr3_length: 11; cdr3_nt: TGCAGTGCCGAGTTCTTGGCTGAAGCTTTCTTT; cdr3_aa: CSAEFLAEAFF
d_call: TRBD1; j_call: TRBJ2-1; v_call: TRBV12-3/TRBV12-4; clone_size: many; cdr3_length: 14; cdr3_nt: TGTGCCAGCAATCCGGGACAGGGGATTAATGAGCAGTTCTTC; cdr3_aa: CASNPGQGINEQFF
d_call: TRBD1; j_call: TRBJ2-1; v_call: TRBV3-1; clone_size: NA; cdr3_length: 17; cdr3_nt: TGTGCCACCTGCCAAGAGGCTGAGGGGGCGTCCTACAATGAGCAGTTCTTC; cdr3_aa: CATCQEAEGASYNEQFF
d_call: NA; j_call: TRBJ2-3; v_call: TRBV5-1; clone_size: many; cdr3_length: 14; cdr3_nt: TGCGCCAGCTCAGCGACAGCCTTCACAGATACGCAGTATTTT; cdr3_aa: CASSATAFTDTQYF
d_call: NA; j_call: TRBJ2-3; v_call: TRBV9; clone_size: many; cdr3_length: 14; cdr3_nt: TGTGCCAGCAGCCAAGGGCAGACGGCAGATACGCAGTATTTT; cdr3_aa: CASSQGQTADTQYF
d_call: NA; j_call: TRBJ1-3; v_call: TRBV11-1; clone_size: NA; cdr3_length: 21; cdr3_nt: TGTGCCAGCAGCCTATTCGGGCAGTCGATTTCAGGAGGTTACTCTGGAAACACCATATATTTT; cdr3_aa: CASSLFGQSISGGYSGNTIYF
d_call: NA; j_call: TRBJ1-2; v_call: TRBV29-1; clone_size: many; cdr3_length: 10; cdr3_nt: TGCAGCGTTGAGACCGGTGGCTACACCTTC; cdr3_aa: CSVETGGYTF
d_call: TRBD1; j_call: TRBJ2-4; v_call: TRBV5-4; clone_size: NA; cdr3_length: 19; cdr3_nt: TGTGCCAGCAGCTTGGAAACGACAGGGACGAGACTAGCCAAAAACATTCAGTACTTC; cdr3_aa: CASSLETTGTRLAKNIQYF
d_call: TRBD2; j_call: TRBJ2-3; v_call: TRBV29-1; clone_size: few; cdr3_length: 16; cdr3_nt: TGCAGCGTTGCCCCACTAGCGGGAGGGACCACAGATACGCAGTATTTT; cdr3_aa: CSVAPLAGGTTDTQYF
d_call: NA; j_call: TRBJ2-3; v_call: TRBV5-6; clone_size: many; cdr3_length: 16; cdr3_nt: TGTGCCAGCAGCTTTATAACAGGGCAGGTGATGGATACGCAGTATTTT; cdr3_aa: CASSFITGQVMDTQYF
d_call: TRBD1; j_call: TRBJ2-1; v_call: TRBV5-1; clone_size: many; cdr3_length: 15; cdr3_nt: TGCGCCAGCAGCCACTCCGGGACAGGGAACAATGAGCAGTTCTTC; cdr3_aa: CASSHSGTGNNEQFF
d_call: TRBD1; j_call: TRBJ1-2; v_call: TRBV7-2; clone_size: many; cdr3_length: 13; cdr3_nt: TGTGCCAGCAGCCGGACAGGAGACTATGGCTACACCTTC; cdr3_aa: CASSRTGDYGYTF
d_call: NA; j_call: TRBJ2-4; v_call: TRBV27; clone_size: many; cdr3_length: 14; cdr3_nt: TGTGCCAGCAGTCCCGGGACGGAGAAAAACATTCAGTACTTC; cdr3_aa: CASSPGTEKNIQYF
d_call: TRBD1; j_call: TRBJ1-2; v_call: TRBV29-1; clone_size: NA; cdr3_length: 13; cdr3_nt: TGCAGCGTTGGGGGAACAGGGGGGTATGGCTACACCTTC; cdr3_aa: CSVGGTGGYGYTF
d_call: TRBD1; j_call: TRBJ2-3; v_call: TRBV7-2; clone_size: many; cdr3_length: 15; cdr3_nt: TGTGCCAGCAGCTTCCGGGACAGGGAGATAGATACGCAGTATTTT; cdr3_aa: CASSFRDREIDTQYF
d_call: TRBD1; j_call: TRBJ2-7; v_call: TRBV5-1; clone_size: many; cdr3_length: 13; cdr3_nt: TGCGCCAGCAGCTCGGGACAGGGTTTTGAGCAGTACTTC; cdr3_aa: CASSSGQGFEQYF
d_call: TRBD1; j_call: TRBJ2-6; v_call: TRBV7-2; clone_size: many; cdr3_length: 16; cdr3_nt: TGTGCCAGCAGCTTAGTAGGGGGCGCTGGGGCCAACGTCCTGACTTTC; cdr3_aa: CASSLVGGAGANVLTF
d_call: TRBD1; j_call: TRBJ1-5; v_call: TRBV3-1; clone_size: many; cdr3_length: 15; cdr3_nt: TGTGCCAGCAGCCAAGATGGGACAGGGAGTCAGCCCCAGCATTTT; cdr3_aa: CASSQDGTGSQPQHF
d_call: NA; j_call: TRBJ2-2; v_call: TRBV6-5; clone_size: many; cdr3_length: 13; cdr3_nt: TGTGCCAGCAGTTACCGGACACCCGGGGAGCTGTTTTTT; cdr3_aa: CASSYRTPGELFF
d_call: NA; j_call: TRBJ2-7; v_call: TRBV20-1; clone_size: many; cdr3_length: 13; cdr3_nt: TGCAGTGCTAGAGGAGGCAGAGCCTACGAGCAGTACTTC; cdr3_aa: CSARGGRAYEQYF
d_call: NA; j_call: TRBJ2-7; v_call: TRBV25-1; clone_size: many; cdr3_length: 12; cdr3_nt: TGTGCCAGCAGTGAAAATGTCTACGAGCAGTACTTC; cdr3_aa: CASSENVYEQYF
d_call: NA; j_call: TRBJ2-2; v_call: TRBV10-1; clone_size: many; cdr3_length: 12; cdr3_nt: TGCGCCAGCAGATTCAACACCGGGGAGCTGTTTTTT; cdr3_aa: CASRFNTGELFF
d_call: TRBD1; j_call: TRBJ1-1; v_call: TRBV10-3; clone_size: many; cdr3_length: 14; cdr3_nt: TGTGCCATCAAACTGACAGGGGGTTATACTGAAGCTTTCTTT; cdr3_aa: CAIKLTGGYTEAFF
d_call: NA; j_call: TRBJ1-1; v_call: TRBV5-1; clone_size: NA; cdr3_length: 15; cdr3_nt: TGCGCCAGCAGCTTTTTAAAGGGGCCGGGCACTGAAGCTTTCTTT; cdr3_aa: CASSFLKGPGTEAFF
d_call: TRBD1; j_call: TRBJ2-7; v_call: TRBV5-1; clone_size: many; cdr3_length: 13; cdr3_nt: TGCGCCAGCAGCGTGACAGGGCCCTACGAGCAGTACTTC; cdr3_aa: CASSVTGPYEQYF
d_call: NA; j_call: TRBJ1-2; v_call: TRBV5-1; clone_size: NA; cdr3_length: 18; cdr3_nt: TGCGCCAGCAGCTTGGGGGGGACGGATGACACCTCTGTCAATGGCTACACCTTC; cdr3_aa: CASSLGGTDDTSVNGYTF
d_call: NA; j_call: TRBJ1-4; v_call: TRBV29-1; clone_size: many; cdr3_length: 12; cdr3_nt: TGCAGCGCGGGTCAGACTAATGAAAAACTGTTTTTT; cdr3_aa: CSAGQTNEKLFF
d_call: NA; j_call: TRBJ2-3; v_call: TRBV20-1; clone_size: many; cdr3_length: 14; cdr3_nt: TGCAGTGCTAGCTTGGACCAACCCACAGATACGCAGTATTTT; cdr3_aa: CSASLDQPTDTQYF